This record concerns one T cell receptor (beta chain) sequence. Antigen: not known. Trimming cost V 2 bases and J 4 bases, with 16 bases left between them. CDR3 size: 16 residues. Germline CDR1 and CDR2: SGDLS and YYNGEE. Patients aged 18 to 65 had newly diagnosed hyperthyroidism lasting under 2 months. Regions amplified from RNA transcripts were the TCR beta CDR3 regions. The HTBI primer set drove a first-round RT-PCR of the TCR CDR3. TCRdb reprocessed the multiplex PCR reads via MiXCR and lists one record per CDR3 protein. Altogether around 430,000 distinct CDR3 sequences are present, 15% being singletons, with the ten largest covering approximately 30%. The sample is drawn from a study of T cells in Graves' hyperthyroidism and ophthalmopathy. Study-wide points: The majority of expanded thyroid clonotypes above 0.001 also appeared in blood.

J is TRBJ2-1 and V is TRBV9, with D possibly called TRBD1 or TRBD2 (6 bases each). Sequencing was carried out using blood. The clonotype comes from a woman in her twenties or thirties with Graves' hyperthyroidism. Here the CDR3 DNA reads TGTGCCAGCAGCGTCAGGAGCGGAGGGGGGTACAATGAGCAGTTCTTC. Its protein is CASSVRSGGGYNEQFF.